What follows are 20 T cell receptor beta chains derived from one specimen sequenced in a study of cytomegalovirus exposure and HLA in healthy donors. Primers included in the PCR were 60 Vbeta and 13 Jbeta primers. Some clones are missing from TCRdb's copy, which holds only in-frame ones; the method was immunoSEQ multiplex PCR. The profile shows 100,000 to 150,000 clones, around 79% of them singletons. The specimen sequenced was PBMCs. These receptors were obtained from a woman between 35 and 50 years old in good health and CMV-seropositive.

V is TRBV4-3 and J is TRBJ1-1; weak D call: TRBD1 (5 bases). There are 14 residues in the CDR3. V dropped 2 bases and J dropped 1 base, with 8 bases sitting between them. Per germline, CDR1 LGHNA and CDR2 YSLEER. DNA of the CDR3: TGCGCCAGCAGCCAAAAAACAGGGAACACTGAAGCTTTCTTT. It translates to CASSQKTGNTEAFF.

A note on this clone: Other DNA variants within this sample encode the same CDR3. The rearrangement links TRBV15 to TRBJ1-1; D unclear. The length of the CDR3 is 12 residues. Trimming took off 1 base at V and 6 bases at J, with 6 bases between the two ends. Germline values: CDR1 LNHNV, CDR2 YYDKDF (reference sequence). The CDR3 DNA reads as TGTGCCACCAGCAGAGTTGCGGCTGAAGCTTTCTTT. This encodes CATSRVAAEAFF.

The chain has TRBV5-6 and TRBJ2-7; TRBD2 aligns across 12 bases. The V gene end was trimmed by 4 bases and the J gene end by 4 bases; junction bases not matched to a gene: 6. CDR3 length: 15 residues. CDR1 SGHDT and CDR2 YYEEEE come from the germline V gene. The CDR3 sequence: CASSPGLAGSYEQYF. CDR3 nucleotide sequence: TGTGCCAGCAGCCCTGGACTAGCGGGGTCGTACGAGCAGTACTTC.

This clone was seen a handful of times. J is TRBJ1-1 and V is TRBV4-2; 7 bases align to TRBD1. The germline CDR1 and CDR2 sequences are LGHNA and YNFKEQ. The CDR3 extends over 15 amino acids. The J segment lost 1 base and the V segment lost 0 bases, leaving 2 bases of the junction unmatched. Here the CDR3 DNA reads TGTGCCAGCAGCCAAGAAGGGACAGCGAACACTGAAGCTTTCTTT. This encodes CASSQEGTANTEAFF.

V gene TRBV7-6 combines with J gene TRBJ1-1; possibly TRBD1 for D (5 bases). V was clipped by 4 bases and J by 6 bases, with 24 bases between them. This CDR3 is built from 17 residues. The germline gives CDR1 SGHVS, CDR2 FNYEAQ. The CDR3 DNA reads TGTGCCAGCAGCTCGAAAGTCAGCCGGGACTCCGGGCCTGAAGCTTTCTTT. Protein sequence: CASSSKVSRDSGPEAFF.

The chain recombines TRBV30 with TRBJ2-1; 10 nucleotides line up with TRBD1. Per the germline V gene, CDR1 is GTSNPN and CDR2 is SVGIG (reference sequence). The length of the CDR3 is 13 residues. The V segment lost 7 bases and the J segment 9 bases; nucleotides outside the gene matches: 9. This CDR3 is CASAGTGVFEQFF. CDR3 nucleotide sequence: TGTGCCTCCGCCGGGACAGGGGTGTTTGAGCAGTTCTTC.

This clone was found once. Other nucleotide sequences in the sample specify the same CDR3. This rearrangement joins TRBV7-2 to TRBJ2-7; TRBD1 aligns across 7 bases. Germline CDR1 reads SGHTA; CDR2 reads FQGNSA. V gave up 5 bases and J gave up 3 bases; unmatched junction bases: 10. This CDR3 has 15 amino acids. Written as DNA, the CDR3 is TGTGCCAGCAGCCGGACAGGCGGCTCTGGCTACGAGCAGTACTTC. It codes for CASSRTGGSGYEQYF.

This sequence joins TRBV28 and TRBJ2-1; 15 bases are shared with TRBD2. CDR3 length equals 16 residues. V trimming: 2 bases; J trimming: 7 bases; junction bases outside the gene matches: 3. Germline CDR1 MDHEN, CDR2 SYDVKM. CDR3 coding DNA: TGTGCCAGCAGTTTAGGGGGGACTAGCGGGAGGAATGAGCAGTTCTTC. The encoded protein is CASSLGGTSGRNEQFF.

V is TRBV27 and J is TRBJ1-1; tentatively, D is TRBD1 (6 bases). The CDR3 spans 15 residues. CDR1 is MNHEY, CDR2 SMNVEV, per germline (reference sequence). V was pared by 2 bases and J by 10 bases, with 20 bases between. CDR3 sequence (DNA): TGTGCCAGCAGTTTAAGGTCTGGGGGATCGACAGGAGCTTTCTTT. It is translated as CASSLRSGGSTGAFF.

V is TRBV30 and J is TRBJ1-3, with 10 positions matching TRBD1. Germline assignment: CDR1 GTSNPN and CDR2 SVGIG (reference sequence). The length of the CDR3 is 15 residues. The trim removed 1 base at V and 3 bases at J, leaving 3 bases unmatched. The CDR3: CAWSGGTGVGNTIYF. DNA of the CDR3: TGTGCCTGGAGTGGGGGGACAGGGGTTGGAAACACCATATATTTT. The variable domain in full, with the rest retrieved from reference TRBV30 and TRBJ1-3, is SQTIHQWPATLVQPVGSPLSLECTVEGTSNPNLYWYRQAAGRGLQLLFYSVGIGQISSEVPQNLSASRPQDRQFILSSKKLLLSDSGFYLCAWSGGTGVGNTIYFGEGSWLTVV.

This sequence joins TRBV23-1 and TRBJ2-1; perhaps TRBD2 as D (6 bases). TRBV23-1 qualifies as an ORF whose function is uncertain. This CDR3 has 15 residues. V lost 8 bases to trimming and J lost 4 bases, with 18 bases between them. Here the CDR3 DNA reads TGCGCCAGCGACTTAATCCGGACTATATACAATGAGCAGTTCTTC. Its protein is CASDLIRTIYNEQFF.

The chain joins TRBV19 to TRBJ2-5; D may be TRBD2 (7 bases). The germline gives CDR1 LNHDA, CDR2 SQIVND (reference sequence). Trimming took off 7 bases at V and 7 bases at J, with 13 bases between the two ends. This CDR3 contains 12 residues. The CDR3 region has the DNA TGTGCCAGTAACAATAGGGGGGGGACCCAGTACTTC. Residues: CASNNRGGTQYF.

The chain carries TRBV7-2 and TRBJ2-3; weak D call: TRBD2 (6 bases). Trimming cost V 5 bases and J 10 bases, with 19 bases left between them. This CDR3 region has 14 residues. The germline V gene encodes CDR1 SGHTA and CDR2 FQGNSA. The CDR3 DNA reads TGTGCCAGCAGCCGAGAGGCGGGAACCCCCGCGCAGTATTTT. Translating it yields CASSREAGTPAQYF. Based on the CDR3 plus reference TRBV7-2 and TRBJ2-3, the full variable domain is GAGVSQSPSNKVTEKGKDVELRCDPISGHTALYWYRQSLGQGLEFLIYFQGNSAPDKSGLPSDRFSAERTGGSVSTLTIQRTQQEDSAVYLCASSREAGTPAQYFGPGTRLTVL.

This chain joins TRBV28 and TRBJ1-4, with 9 nucleotides matching TRBD1. The CDR3 has 15 residues. V lost 6 bases and J lost 8; bases outside the gene matches: 10. Per germline, CDR1 MDHEN and CDR2 SYDVKM. CDR3 amino acids: CASSKAGTGNEKLFF. DNA for the CDR3: TGTGCCAGCAGCAAAGCCGGGACAGGGAACGAAAAACTGTTTTTT.

V gene TRBV7-6 combines with J gene TRBJ2-1, with TRBD2 as a possible D gene (5 bases). There are 19 residues in the CDR3. V lost 2 bases and J lost 5, with 25 bases in between. Germline values: CDR1 SGHVS, CDR2 FNYEAQ. The CDR3 reads CASSLPLGGEGSSHNEQFF. CDR3 nucleotide sequence: TGTGCCAGCAGCTTACCGTTAGGAGGAGAAGGCTCGTCGCACAATGAGCAGTTCTTC.

The rearrangement uses TRBV7-9 and TRBJ1-1, with D perhaps matching TRBD1 (6 bases). The CDR3 consists of 15 residues. Deletions cut 1 base from V and 1 base from J, with 10 bases between. Germline V gene data show CDR1 as SEHNR and CDR2 as FQNEAQ (reference sequence). The DNA of the CDR3 is TGTGCCAGCAGCTTAGTTGCAGGGGCGAACACTGAAGCTTTCTTT. It encodes CASSLVAGANTEAFF.

This clone was detected a few times. The chain has TRBV7-2 and TRBJ1-6, with 8 positions matching TRBD1. V shed 8 bases, J shed 0 bases, and the junction held 6 bases outside the gene matches. The CDR3 length is 16 residues. Germline CDR1 is SGHTA and CDR2 is FQGNSA. The CDR3, as DNA: TGTGCCAGCGCTTTAACAGGGGGCTCCTATAATTCACCCCTCCACTTT. It encodes CASALTGGSYNSPLHF.

The CDR3 region is CASSSLETGRGNEQFF. CDR3 DNA: TGTGCCAGCAGTTCACTAGAAACAGGAAGGGGGAATGAGCAGTTCTTC. The J gene is TRBJ2-1, the V gene TRBV28, with D perhaps matching TRBD1 (6 bases). CDR1 MDHEN and CDR2 SYDVKM come from the germline V gene. This CDR3 contains 16 residues. Trimming left V 4 bases short and J 7 bases short, with 20 bases between.

This clone was found a few times. The DNA for the CDR3 is TGTGCCAGCAGTTACTCGGGGACTAGCGGGAGAAACGAGCAGTACTTC. It codes for CASSYSGTSGRNEQYF. The gene calls are TRBV6-5 and TRBJ2-7, with TRBD2 matching 14 bases. Germline V gives CDR1 MNHEY, CDR2 SVGAGI. With V trimmed by 0 bases and J by 5 bases, 3 bases remained unmatched. This CDR3 has 16 residues.

J is TRBJ1-6 and V is TRBV28; 9 bases agree with TRBD1. Trimming cost V 3 bases and J 9 bases; bases outside gene matches: 6. The CDR3 extends over 15 amino acids. The germline gives CDR1 MDHEN, CDR2 SYDVKM. CDR3 sequence reads: CASSFGDRASSPLHF. The CDR3 DNA follows: TGTGCCAGCAGTTTCGGGGACAGGGCTAGTTCACCCCTCCACTTT.